Each of the 8 T cell receptor beta chains below was sequenced from the same sample in a study of OX40 agonist ivuxolimab in advanced cancers. Repertoires were generated with immunoSEQ multiplex PCR, while TCRdb's copy carries only in-frame clones and drops some. The sample yields 54,000 or so clones, 84% seen once. The sample here was CD4+ or CD8+ T cells sorted from blood, taken in a trial of the OX40 agonist ivuxolimab. The source is an adult with an advanced solid tumor such as melanoma, head and neck, liver or kidney cancer.

The sample holds one count of this clone. V is TRBV30 and J is TRBJ2-7, with D tentatively TRBD1 (5 bases). The V end was cut by 3 bases, the J end by 0 bases, with 18 bases between. This CDR3 is 16 amino acids long. The V gene's germline CDR1 is GTSNPN and CDR2 SVGIG (reference sequence). CDR3 bases: TGTGCCTGGAGGGTACCAGGGAAATCCTTCTCCTACGAGCAGTACTTC. This translates into CAWRVPGKSFSYEQYF.

The genes are TRBV10-3 and TRBJ2-7; 8 bases line up with TRBD1. The CDR3 is made up of 14 amino acids. Germline V gives CDR1 ENHRY, CDR2 SYGVKD. V trimming: 6 bases; J trimming: 5 bases; junction bases outside the gene matches: 9. Written as DNA, the CDR3 is TGTGCCATCAGAGGAGACAGGGGTGCGGACGAGCAGTACTTC. Amino acids: CAIRGDRGADEQYF.

This clone has only a few counts. This chain links TRBV19 with TRBJ2-1; 9 bases align to TRBD1. V trimming: 4 bases; J trimming: 6 bases; junction bases outside the gene matches: 4. The CDR3 spans 14 residues. Germline V gives CDR1 LNHDA, CDR2 SQIVND (reference sequence). This CDR3 is CASSRTGQGNEQFF. As DNA, the CDR3 is TGTGCCAGTAGTAGAACGGGACAGGGCAATGAGCAGTTCTTC.

The chain carries TRBV28 and TRBJ1-2; the match to TRBD1 covers 9 bases. Germline CDR1 and CDR2: MDHEN and SYDVKM. V was pared by 6 bases and J by 8 bases, with 7 bases of the junction left unmatched. The CDR3 sequence is 13 residues long. The CDR3: CASRTGQGGGYTF. The CDR3 region has the DNA TGTGCCAGCAGAACGGGACAGGGAGGAGGCTACACCTTC.

The rearrangement joins TRBV19 to TRBJ2-2, with 8 positions matching TRBD1. This CDR3 contains 16 residues. Germline V gene sequence: CDR1 LNHDA, CDR2 SQIVND (reference sequence). Trimming at V came to 4 bases and at J to 1 base, leaving 5 bases not matched to a gene. Here the CDR3 reads CASSKTGTGNTGELFF. CDR3 DNA: TGTGCCAGTAGTAAAACCGGGACAGGGAACACCGGGGAGCTGTTTTTT. The full variable domain, rest sourced from reference TRBV19 and TRBJ2-2, is DGGITQSPKYLFRKEGQNVTLSCEQNLNHDAMYWYRQDPGQGLRLIYYSQIVNDFQKGDIAEGYSVSREKKESFPLTVTSAQKNPTAFYLCASSKTGTGNTGELFFGEGSRLTVL.

The V call is TRBV30, the J call TRBJ2-5; the D gene is possibly TRBD2 (5 bases). The CDR3 sequence is 14 residues long. Trimming removed 1 base from V and 1 base from J, with 10 bases in between. Germline V gene sequence: CDR1 GTSNPN, CDR2 SVGIG (reference sequence). CDR3: CAWSEGGSQETQYF. The CDR3 nucleotides are TGTGCCTGGAGTGAGGGCGGGTCCCAAGAGACCCAGTACTTC.

The chain carries TRBV21-1 and TRBJ2-1; no DNA check was done on the table's D call, TRBD2. TRBV21-1 is given as a pseudogene. The CDR3 totals 16 residues. CDR3 nucleotide sequence: TGTGCCAGCAGACCTAGCGGGAGTGGGTCCTACAATGAGCAGTTCTTC. It yields the protein CASRPSGSGSYNEQFF.

The rearrangement links TRBV10-3 to TRBJ1-3, with no clear D. The CDR3 is 16 amino acids. The germline V and J ends were trimmed by 7 bases and 0 bases, with 16 bases remaining between them. The germline CDR1 and CDR2 sequences are ENHRY and SYGVKD. CDR3 sequence reads: CAINPGRMGSGNTIYF. DNA for the CDR3: TGTGCCATCAATCCGGGCCGTATGGGCTCTGGAAACACCATATATTTT.